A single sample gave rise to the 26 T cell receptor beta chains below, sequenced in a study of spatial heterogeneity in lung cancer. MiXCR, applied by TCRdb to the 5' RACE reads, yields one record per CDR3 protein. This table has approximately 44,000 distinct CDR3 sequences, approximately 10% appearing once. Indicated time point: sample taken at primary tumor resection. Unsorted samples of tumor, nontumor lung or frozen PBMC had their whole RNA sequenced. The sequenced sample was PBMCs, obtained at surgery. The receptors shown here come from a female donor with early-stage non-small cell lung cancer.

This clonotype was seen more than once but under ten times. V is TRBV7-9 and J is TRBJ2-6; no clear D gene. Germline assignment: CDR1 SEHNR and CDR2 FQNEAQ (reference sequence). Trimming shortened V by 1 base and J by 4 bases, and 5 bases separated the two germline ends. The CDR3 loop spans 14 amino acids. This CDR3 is CASSLVSGANVLTF. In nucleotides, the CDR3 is TGTGCCAGCAGCTTAGTTTCCGGGGCCAACGTCCTGACTTTC. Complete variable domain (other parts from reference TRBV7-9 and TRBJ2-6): DTGVSQNPRHKITKRGQNVTFRCDPISEHNRLYWYRQTLGQGPEFLTYFQNEAQLEKSRLLSDRFSAERPKGSFSTLEIQRTEQGDSAMYLCASSLVSGANVLTFGAGSRLTVL.

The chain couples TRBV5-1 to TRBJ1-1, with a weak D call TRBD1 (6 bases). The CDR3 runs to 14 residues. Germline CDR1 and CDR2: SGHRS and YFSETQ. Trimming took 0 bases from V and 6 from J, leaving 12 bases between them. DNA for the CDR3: TGCGCCAGCAGCTTGGGAGGGGGAGAAGCTGAAGCTTTCTTT. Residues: CASSLGGGEAEAFF.

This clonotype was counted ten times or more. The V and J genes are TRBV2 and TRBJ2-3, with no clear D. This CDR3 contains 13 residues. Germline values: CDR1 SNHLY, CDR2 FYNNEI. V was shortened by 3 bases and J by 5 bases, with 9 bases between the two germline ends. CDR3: CASSDRSVDTQYF. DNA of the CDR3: TGTGCCAGCAGTGACAGATCTGTAGATACGCAGTATTTT.

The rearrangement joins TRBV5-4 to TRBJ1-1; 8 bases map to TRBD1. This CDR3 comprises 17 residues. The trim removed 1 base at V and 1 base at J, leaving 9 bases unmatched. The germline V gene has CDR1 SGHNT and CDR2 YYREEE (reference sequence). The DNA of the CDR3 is TGTGCCAGCAGCTTGAAGACAGGGGCATTGTGGAACACTGAAGCTTTCTTT. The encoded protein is CASSLKTGALWNTEAFF. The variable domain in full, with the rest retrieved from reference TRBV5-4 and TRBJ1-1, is ETGVTQSPTHLIKTRGQQVTLRCSSQSGHNTVSWYQQALGQGPQFIFQYYREEENGRGNFPPRFSGLQFPNYSSELNVNALELDDSALYLCASSLKTGALWNTEAFFGQGTRLTVV.

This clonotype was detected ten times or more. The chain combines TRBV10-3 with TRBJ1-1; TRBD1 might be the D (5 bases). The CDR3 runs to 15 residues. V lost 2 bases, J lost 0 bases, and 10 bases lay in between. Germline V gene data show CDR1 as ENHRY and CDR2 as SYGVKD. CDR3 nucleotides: TGTGCCATCAGTGAGCCGGGACGGATGAACACTGAAGCTTTCTTT. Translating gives CAISEPGRMNTEAFF.

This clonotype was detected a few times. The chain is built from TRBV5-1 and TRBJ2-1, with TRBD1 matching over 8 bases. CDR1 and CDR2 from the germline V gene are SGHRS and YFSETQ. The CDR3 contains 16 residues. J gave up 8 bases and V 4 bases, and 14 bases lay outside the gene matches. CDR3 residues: CASSPLQGADGDEQFF. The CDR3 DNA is TGCGCCAGCAGCCCCCTGCAGGGGGCGGACGGGGATGAGCAGTTCTTC.

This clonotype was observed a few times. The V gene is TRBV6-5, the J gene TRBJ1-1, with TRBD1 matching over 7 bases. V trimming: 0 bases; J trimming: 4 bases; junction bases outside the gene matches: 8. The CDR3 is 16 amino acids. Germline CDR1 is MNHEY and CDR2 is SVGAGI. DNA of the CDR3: TGTGCCAGCAGTTACTCGGTCCCAGGGGGTGGCACTGAAGCTTTCTTT. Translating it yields CASSYSVPGGGTEAFF.

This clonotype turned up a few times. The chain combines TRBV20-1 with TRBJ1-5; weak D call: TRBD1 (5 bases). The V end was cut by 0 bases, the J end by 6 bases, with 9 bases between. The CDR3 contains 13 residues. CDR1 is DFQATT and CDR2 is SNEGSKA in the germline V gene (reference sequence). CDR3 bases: TGCAGTGCTAGAGATCAGGGAAGTCAGCCCCAGCATTTT. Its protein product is CSARDQGSQPQHF.

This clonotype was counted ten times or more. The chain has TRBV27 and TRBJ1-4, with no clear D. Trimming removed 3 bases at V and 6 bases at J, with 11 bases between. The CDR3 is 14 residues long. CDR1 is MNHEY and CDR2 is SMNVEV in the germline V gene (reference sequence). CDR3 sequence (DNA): TGTGCCAGCAGTTTCTATGGGAATTATGAAAAACTGTTTTTT. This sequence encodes CASSFYGNYEKLFF.

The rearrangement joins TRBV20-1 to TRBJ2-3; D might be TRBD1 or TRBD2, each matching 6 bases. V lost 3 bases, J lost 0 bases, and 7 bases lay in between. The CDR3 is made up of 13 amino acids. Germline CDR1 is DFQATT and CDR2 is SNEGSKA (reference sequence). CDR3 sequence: CSASGGSTDTQYF. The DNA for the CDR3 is TGCAGTGCTAGCGGGGGCAGCACAGATACGCAGTATTTT.

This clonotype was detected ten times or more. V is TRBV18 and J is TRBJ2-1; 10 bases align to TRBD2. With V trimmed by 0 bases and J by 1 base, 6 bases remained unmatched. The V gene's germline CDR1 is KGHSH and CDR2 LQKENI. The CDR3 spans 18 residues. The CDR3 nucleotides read TGTGCCAGCTCACCACCGGGGATTAGCGGGGGGTCCTACAATGAGCAGTTCTTC. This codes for CASSPPGISGGSYNEQFF.

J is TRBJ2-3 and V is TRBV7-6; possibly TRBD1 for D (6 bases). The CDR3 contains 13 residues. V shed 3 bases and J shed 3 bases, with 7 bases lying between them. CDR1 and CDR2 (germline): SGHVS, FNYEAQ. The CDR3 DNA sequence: TGTGCCAGCAGCTTCAGGGGAACAGATACGCAGTATTTT. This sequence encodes CASSFRGTDTQYF.

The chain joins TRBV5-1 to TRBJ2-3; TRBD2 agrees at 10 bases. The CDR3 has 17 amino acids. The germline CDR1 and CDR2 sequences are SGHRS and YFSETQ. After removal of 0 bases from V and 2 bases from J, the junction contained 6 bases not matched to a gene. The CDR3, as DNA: TGCGCCAGCAGCTTGGTACCAGCGGGGGGGTCCACAGATACGCAGTATTTT. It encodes CASSLVPAGGSTDTQYF.

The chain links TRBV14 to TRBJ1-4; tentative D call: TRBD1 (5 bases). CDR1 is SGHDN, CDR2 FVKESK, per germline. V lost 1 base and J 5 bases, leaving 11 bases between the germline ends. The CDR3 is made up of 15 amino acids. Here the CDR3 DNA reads TGTGCCAGCAGCCAAGGGCTTTGGGGGAATGAAAAACTGTTTTTT. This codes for CASSQGLWGNEKLFF. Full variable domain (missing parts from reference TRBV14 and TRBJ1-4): EAGVTQFPSHSVIEKGQTVTLRCDPISGHDNLYWYRRVMGKEIKFLLHFVKESKQDESGMPNNRFLAERTGGTYSTLKVQPAELEDSGVYFCASSQGLWGNEKLFFGSGTQLSVL.

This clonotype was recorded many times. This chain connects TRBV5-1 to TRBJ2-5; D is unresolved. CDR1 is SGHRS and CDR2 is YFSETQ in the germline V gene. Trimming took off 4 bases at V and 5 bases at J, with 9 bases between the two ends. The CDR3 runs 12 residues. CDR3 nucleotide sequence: TGCGCCAGCAGCGATAGTGGTGAGACCCAGTACTTC. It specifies CASSDSGETQYF. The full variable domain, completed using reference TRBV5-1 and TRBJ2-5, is KAGVTQTPRYLIKTRGQQVTLSCSPISGHRSVSWYQQTPGQGLQFLFEYFSETQRNKGNFPGRFSGRQFSNSRSEMNVSTLELGDSALYLCASSDSGETQYFGPGTRLLVL.

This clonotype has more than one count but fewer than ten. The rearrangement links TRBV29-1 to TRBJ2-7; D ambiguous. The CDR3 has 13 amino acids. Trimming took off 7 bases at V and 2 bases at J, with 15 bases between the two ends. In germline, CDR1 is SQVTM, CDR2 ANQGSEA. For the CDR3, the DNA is TGCAGCGGCATCCTACAGAGCACCTACGAGCAGTACTTC. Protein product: CSGILQSTYEQYF.

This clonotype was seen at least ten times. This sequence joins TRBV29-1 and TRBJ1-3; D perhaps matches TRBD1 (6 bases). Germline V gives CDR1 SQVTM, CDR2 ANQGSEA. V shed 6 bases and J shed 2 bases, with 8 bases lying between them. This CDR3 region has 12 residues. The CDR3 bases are TGCAGCGTCGGGACAACTGGAAACACCATATATTTT. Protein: CSVGTTGNTIYF.

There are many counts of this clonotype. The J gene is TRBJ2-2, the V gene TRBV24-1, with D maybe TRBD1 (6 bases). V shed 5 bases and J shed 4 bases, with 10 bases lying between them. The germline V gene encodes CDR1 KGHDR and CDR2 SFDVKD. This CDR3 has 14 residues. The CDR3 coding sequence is TGTGCCACCAGTGCGCAGGGGTTCACCGGGGAGCTGTTTTTT. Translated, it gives CATSAQGFTGELFF.

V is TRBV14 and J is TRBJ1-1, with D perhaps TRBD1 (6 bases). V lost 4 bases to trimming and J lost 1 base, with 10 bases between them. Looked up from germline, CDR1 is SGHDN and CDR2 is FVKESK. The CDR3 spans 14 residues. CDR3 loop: CASSRPGQNTEAFF. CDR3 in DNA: TGTGCCAGCAGCCGACCGGGACAGAACACTGAAGCTTTCTTT. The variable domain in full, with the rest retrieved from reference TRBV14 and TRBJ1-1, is EAGVTQFPSHSVIEKGQTVTLRCDPISGHDNLYWYRRVMGKEIKFLLHFVKESKQDESGMPNNRFLAERTGGTYSTLKVQPAELEDSGVYFCASSRPGQNTEAFFGQGTRLTVV.

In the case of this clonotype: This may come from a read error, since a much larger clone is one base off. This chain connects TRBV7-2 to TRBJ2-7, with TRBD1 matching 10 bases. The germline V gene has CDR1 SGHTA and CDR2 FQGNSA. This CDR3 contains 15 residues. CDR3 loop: CASCLDTGTGVEQYF. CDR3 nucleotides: TGTGCCAGCTGCTTAGACACCGGGACAGGGGTCGAGCAGTACTTC. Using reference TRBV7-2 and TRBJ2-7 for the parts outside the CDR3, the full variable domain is GAGVSQSPSNKVTEKGKDVELRCDPISGHTALYWYRQSLGQGLEFLIYFQGNSAPDKSGLPSDRFSAERTGGSVSTLTIQRTQQEDSAVYLCASCLDTGTGVEQYFGPGTRLTVT.

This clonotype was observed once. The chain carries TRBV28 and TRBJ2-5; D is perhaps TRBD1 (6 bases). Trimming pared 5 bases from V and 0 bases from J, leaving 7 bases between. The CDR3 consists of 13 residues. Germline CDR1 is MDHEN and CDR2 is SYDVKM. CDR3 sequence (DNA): TGTGCCAGCAGTGGACAGTACCAAGAGACCCAGTACTTC. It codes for CASSGQYQETQYF.

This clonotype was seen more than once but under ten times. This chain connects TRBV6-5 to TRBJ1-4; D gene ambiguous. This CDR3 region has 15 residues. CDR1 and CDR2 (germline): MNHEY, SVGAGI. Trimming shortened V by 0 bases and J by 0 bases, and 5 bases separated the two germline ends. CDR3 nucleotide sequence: TGTGCCAGCAGTTACTCTCCGGCAACTAATGAAAAACTGTTTTTT. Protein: CASSYSPATNEKLFF.

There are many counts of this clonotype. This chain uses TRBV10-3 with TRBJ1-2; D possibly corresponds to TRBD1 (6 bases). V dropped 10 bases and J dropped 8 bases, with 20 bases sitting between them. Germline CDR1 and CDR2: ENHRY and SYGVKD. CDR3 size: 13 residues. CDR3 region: CATQPKDSGGYTF. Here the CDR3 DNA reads TGTGCCACCCAGCCCAAGGACAGCGGCGGCTACACCTTC.

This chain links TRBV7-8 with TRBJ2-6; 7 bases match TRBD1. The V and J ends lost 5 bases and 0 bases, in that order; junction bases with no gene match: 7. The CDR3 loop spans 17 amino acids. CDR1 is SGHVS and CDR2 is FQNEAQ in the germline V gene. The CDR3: CASSHRDSLSGANVLTF. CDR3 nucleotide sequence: TGTGCCAGCAGCCACCGGGACAGCCTCTCTGGGGCCAACGTCCTGACTTTC.

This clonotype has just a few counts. CDR3 sequence: CASSLSGVTGELFF. The CDR3 DNA reads TGTGCCAGCAGTTTATCCGGGGTCACCGGGGAGCTGTTTTTT. The J gene is TRBJ2-2, the V gene TRBV2; D might be TRBD2 (5 bases). Germline CDR1 and CDR2: SNHLY and FYNNEI. The CDR3 is 14 amino acids. Trimming removed 5 bases from V and 4 bases from J, with 11 bases in between. Complete variable domain (other parts from reference TRBV2 and TRBJ2-2): EPEVTQTPSHQVTQMGQEVILRCVPISNHLYFYWYRQILGQKVEFLVSFYNNEISEKSEIFDDQFSVERPDGSNFTLKIRSTKLEDSAMYFCASSLSGVTGELFFGEGSRLTVL.

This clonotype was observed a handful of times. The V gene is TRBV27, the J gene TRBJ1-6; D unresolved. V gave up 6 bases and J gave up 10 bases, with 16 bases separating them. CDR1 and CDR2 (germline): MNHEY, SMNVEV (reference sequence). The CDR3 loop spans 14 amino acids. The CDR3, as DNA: TGTGCCAGCAGGCCCCAGGTTCGCGGGTCACCCCTCCACTTT. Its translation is CASRPQVRGSPLHF.